The 19 T cell receptor beta chains reported below all come from one sample, sequenced in a study of human T cells and chemical hapten exposure (dated by TCRdb to the early 2020s). To prepare the library, RACE was applied. TCRdb records NextSeq 500 as the sequencer. Using fastp trimming at Q25 and MiXCR clonotype assembly, TCRdb reanalyzed the public sequencing data and kept in-frame beta chains. Each entry is one CDR3 protein sequence, shown with its most common DNA and genes. The sample data list around 120,000 distinct CDR3 sequences, and approximately 15% of these were observed just once. The top ten clonotypes cover around 2.7% of the sample. The time point tag for this specimen amounts to: pre-sensitization, week 0. The treatment or condition label, as the study defines it: therapeutic diphenylcyclopropenone sensitization with weekly scalp DPC. The input for sequencing was whole blood, taken in connection with sensitization to the hapten diphenylcyclopropenone (DPC). The receptors stem from a woman aged 18-30 years with alopecia areata. Some clones in this sample may be carry-over from other donors' samples.

The chain combines TRBV28 with TRBJ2-5; 11 positions match TRBD2. V was pared by 5 bases and J by 2 bases, with 7 bases of the junction left unmatched. The CDR3 is 16 amino acids. Germline CDR1 is MDHEN and CDR2 is SYDVKM. This CDR3 reads CASSPGTSGIQETQYF. CDR3 coding DNA: TGTGCCAGCAGTCCCGGGACTAGCGGTATACAAGAGACCCAGTACTTC. Full variable domain (missing parts from reference TRBV28 and TRBJ2-5): DVKVTQSSRYLVKRTGEKVFLECVQDMDHENMFWYRQDPGLGLRLIYFSYDVKMKEKGDIPEGYSVSREKKERFSLILESASTNQTSMYLCASSPGTSGIQETQYFGPGTRLLVL.

Only a few counts were recorded for this clonotype. The chain employs TRBV6-1 and TRBJ2-3; TRBD2 agrees at 11 bases. The V and J ends lost 5 bases and 3 bases, in that order; junction bases with no gene match: 4. Germline assignment: CDR1 MNHNS and CDR2 SASEGT. CDR3 length equals 15 residues. The CDR3 nucleotides are TGTGCCAGCAGTAAACTAGCGGGGGAGACAGATACGCAGTATTTT. Its protein is CASSKLAGETDTQYF.

The chain is built from TRBV18 and TRBJ2-1; possibly TRBD1 for D (6 bases). Germline V lookup: CDR1 KGHSH, CDR2 LQKENI. The CDR3 totals 15 residues. V was clipped by 3 bases and J by 5 bases, with 14 bases between them. Here the CDR3 reads CASSPQGFVHNEQFF. Written as DNA, the CDR3 is TGTGCCAGCTCACCCCAGGGGTTTGTCCACAATGAGCAGTTCTTC.

CDR3 nucleotides: TGTGCCAGCAGCCAGTCCCGGGGGCCAGGGAGCAATCAGCCCCAGCATTTT. Protein product: CASSQSRGPGSNQPQHF. The gene calls are TRBV7-9 and TRBJ1-5, with D possibly being TRBD1 (6 bases). Germline V gives CDR1 SEHNR, CDR2 FQNEAQ (reference sequence). The CDR3 has 17 residues. V dropped 5 bases and J dropped 1 base, with 18 bases sitting between them.

The sample holds one count of this clonotype. CDR3 nucleotides: TGCAGCGTTATACAGGGGCAAGAGACCCAGTACTTC. Protein sequence: CSVIQGQETQYF. The chain links TRBV29-1 to TRBJ2-5; 7 nucleotides match TRBD1. The V gene's germline CDR1 is SQVTM and CDR2 ANQGSEA. The junction had 2 bases not matched to a gene; V was cut back by 5 bases and J by 2 bases. This CDR3 spans 12 amino acids.

This clonotype was counted ten times or more. The CDR3 protein is CASSPYVGASNEKLFF. The CDR3 DNA follows: TGTGCCAGCAGCCCCTATGTGGGGGCCTCCAATGAAAAACTGTTTTTT. This chain joins TRBV14 and TRBJ1-4; maybe TRBD1 (6 bases). CDR1 is SGHDN, CDR2 FVKESK, per germline. CDR3 length: 16 residues. With 4 bases removed from V and 5 bases from J, the gap between germline ends came to 17 bases.

The chain carries TRBV3-1 and TRBJ2-1; D gene uncertain. Germline loops: CDR1 LGHDT, CDR2 YNNKEL (reference sequence). V lost 0 bases and J lost 7, with 10 bases in between. The CDR3 is made up of 14 amino acids. In nucleotides, the CDR3 is TGTGCCAGCAGCCAAGATCAGATCCGGAATGAGCAGTTCTTC. This sequence encodes CASSQDQIRNEQFF.

This clonotype was seen many times. The chain couples TRBV5-4 to TRBJ2-2; 7 nucleotides agree with TRBD1. The CDR3 loop spans 15 amino acids. Germline V gene lookup returns CDR1 SGHNT and CDR2 YYREEE (reference sequence). Losses at the gene ends were 4 bases for V and 0 bases for J; bases not matched to a gene: 3. The CDR3, as DNA: TGTGCCAGCAGCAGGGGACAGACGAACACCGGGGAGCTGTTTTTT. Its translation is CASSRGQTNTGELFF.

The CDR3 is CATSRELTGATKNIQYF. The CDR3 DNA is TGTGCCACCAGCAGAGAATTGACAGGGGCGACCAAAAACATTCAGTACTTC. The rearrangement joins TRBV15 to TRBJ2-4; 8 positions match TRBD1. With 0 bases clipped from V and 2 bases from J, the junction kept 6 bases outside the gene matches. The CDR3 spans 17 residues. Germline CDR1 reads LNHNV; CDR2 reads YYDKDF (reference sequence).

This clonotype was seen more than once but under ten times. This chain connects TRBV20-1 to TRBJ1-5; 7 bases are shared with TRBD1. The CDR3 runs 14 residues. The V gene's germline CDR1 is DFQATT and CDR2 SNEGSKA (reference sequence). V shed 5 bases and J 0 bases; nucleotides not matched to a gene: 4. CDR3 region: CSAATGDSNQPQHF. The CDR3 DNA reads as TGCAGTGCTGCCACAGGGGATAGCAATCAGCCCCAGCATTTT.

This clonotype occurred once. A junction boundary mismatches the germline segment, possibly from a read error. The chain recombines TRBV6-2 or TRBV6-3 with TRBJ2-4; D might be TRBD2 (5 bases). There are 16 residues in the CDR3. Germline CDR1 is MNHEY and CDR2 is SVGEGT. The CDR3 region is CASSYGLELAKNIQYF. In DNA, the CDR3 is TGTGCCAGCAGTTACGGTCTTGAGCTAGCCAAAAACATTCAATACTTC.

In this sample, this clonotype turned up many times. The CDR3 DNA is TGTGCCAGCAGACCGGGGGGGACGAGCTCCTACGAGCAGTACTTC. Translated: CASRPGGTSSYEQYF. The chain employs TRBV6-6 and TRBJ2-7; 8 nucleotides agree with TRBD2. The germline gives CDR1 MNHNY, CDR2 SVGAGI (reference sequence). The J segment lost 0 bases and the V segment lost 6 bases, leaving 7 bases of the junction unmatched. The CDR3 sequence is 15 residues long.

The sample holds a few counts of this clonotype. The chain carries TRBV14 and TRBJ1-2; TRBD1 matches at 7 bases. The trim removed 4 bases at V and 4 bases at J, leaving 12 bases unmatched. Germline CDR1 SGHDN, CDR2 FVKESK. The CDR3 length is 16 residues. The CDR3 region is CASSLTGTAAGYGYTF. The CDR3 coding sequence is TGTGCCAGCAGCCTAACCGGGACAGCGGCCGGCTATGGCTACACCTTC. The full variable domain, with the rest looked up from reference TRBV14 and TRBJ1-2, is EAGVTQFPSHSVIEKGQTVTLRCDPISGHDNLYWYRRVMGKEIKFLLHFVKESKQDESGMPNNRFLAERTGGTYSTLKVQPAELEDSGVYFCASSLTGTAAGYGYTFGSGTRLTVV.

The sample holds many counts of this clonotype. This rearrangement joins TRBV29-1 to TRBJ2-3; D unclear. The CDR3 is made up of 12 amino acids. The V end was cut by 0 bases, the J end by 0 bases, with 1 base between. Germline V gene lookup returns CDR1 SQVTM and CDR2 ANQGSEA. CDR3 in amino acids: CSVEESTDTQYF. The DNA for the CDR3 is TGCAGCGTTGAAGAGAGCACAGATACGCAGTATTTT.

The chain employs TRBV29-1 and TRBJ2-7, with D perhaps TRBD2 (5 bases). The CDR3 has 13 amino acids. Trimming pared 0 bases from V and 1 base from J, leaving 7 bases between. Germline CDR1 SQVTM, CDR2 ANQGSEA. CDR3 coding DNA: TGCAGCGTTGAAGAGGGGAGTTCCTACGAGCAGTACTTC. It translates to CSVEEGSSYEQYF.

At least ten counts were recorded for this clonotype. The V and J genes are TRBV11-2 and TRBJ1-4, with D hard to call. V was cut by 4 bases and J by 0 bases, with 12 bases left in between. This CDR3 comprises 16 residues. Per the germline V gene, CDR1 is SGHAT and CDR2 is FQNNGV. CDR3 residues: CASSSDSRATNEKLFF. CDR3 coding DNA: TGTGCCAGCAGCTCAGACTCCCGAGCAACTAATGAAAAACTGTTTTTT.

The chain links TRBV21-1 to TRBJ2-7; the listed D gene, TRBD1, was not tested against the DNA. TRBV21-1 is a pseudogene. This CDR3 is 15 amino acids long. The CDR3 is CASSVGTMETYEQYF. CDR3 DNA: TGTGCCAGCAGCGTCGGGACCATGGAGACCTACGAGCAGTACTTC.

The V call is TRBV4-3, the J call TRBJ1-5; no definite D call. Germline CDR1 reads LGHNA; CDR2 reads YSLEER. The CDR3 is made up of 15 amino acids. The germline V and J ends were trimmed by 1 base and 4 bases, with 11 bases remaining between them. The DNA of the CDR3 is TGCGCCAGCAGCCAAGCTGCTTTCGGTAATCAGCCCCAGCATTTT. Translated: CASSQAAFGNQPQHF.

This clonotype occurred a few times. The chain uses TRBV6-2 or TRBV6-3 and TRBJ2-1, with TRBD2 matching 12 bases. V trimming: 4 bases; J trimming: 9 bases; junction bases outside the gene matches: 7. Germline values: CDR1 MNHEY, CDR2 SVGEGT. The CDR3 sequence is 15 residues long. The CDR3 sequence is CASSSSSGGAAEQFF. The CDR3 nucleotides are TGTGCCAGCAGTTCATCTAGCGGGGGGGCAGCTGAGCAGTTCTTC.